This is a list of T cell receptor beta chains from one sample in a study of T cell changes during pregnancy in multiple sclerosis. Profiled with immunoSEQ multiplex PCR; TCRdb holds only in-frame clones, not every one. The sample holds about 60,000 clones, 92% seen once. Sequenced material: peripheral blood, taken in the first trimester of pregnancy. The source of these receptors is a female donor with multiple sclerosis, enrolled in a pregnancy study. CDR3s include the opening cysteine and the closing phenylalanine or tryptophan. D genes are given only for firm matches. Clone size is shown for a subset of rows, as once, few, many or a class of expanded clone.

14,TRBV30,TRBJ1-5,few,TRBD1,TGTGCCTGGAGTGAGGGACAGGGCAATCAGCCCCAGCATTTT,CAWSEGQGNQPQHF
13,TRBV7-9,TRBJ1-4,.,.,TGTGCCAGCAGCTTAGTGGGCAGGGATAGACTGTTTTTT,CASSLVGRDRLFF
12,TRBV5-6,TRBJ2-7,.,.,TGTGCCAGCAGCTGGAAGGCAGGCGAGCAGTACTTC,CASSWKAGEQYF
13,TRBV9,TRBJ1-5,.,TRBD1,TGTTCCGGGACAGGGGGCGCGGATCAGCCCCAGCATTTT,CSGTGGADQPQHF
14,TRBV19,TRBJ1-1,.,TRBD1,TGTGCCAGTAGGGACAGGGTTTGGGGGACTGAAGCTTTCTTT,CASRDRVWGTEAFF
14,TRBV15,TRBJ2-3,.,TRBD1,TGTGCCACCAGGCAGGGGGCCGGCGGAGATACGCAGTATTTT,CATRQGAGGDTQYF
12,TRBV19,TRBJ2-3,.,.,TGTGCCAGTAGTATTCGGGCAGATACGCAGTATTTT,CASSIRADTQYF
13,TRBV5-1,TRBJ2-1,once,TRBD2,TGCGCCAGTCGGCGGGGGGACTACAATGAGCAGTTCTTC,CASRRGDYNEQFF
13,TRBV18,TRBJ2-1,.,.,TGTGCCAGCTCACCACTGGGGGACTATGAGCAGTTCTTC,CASSPLGDYEQFF
14,TRBV5-6,TRBJ1-4,.,TRBD1,TGTGCCAGCAGCTTGGGGGGGACAGCTGAAAAACTGTTTTTT,CASSLGGTAEKLFF
16,TRBV5-6,TRBJ2-3,.,TRBD2,TGTGCCAGCTCCAGACTCGGGCGGGGGGGTTCAGATACGCAGTATTTT,CASSRLGRGGSDTQYF
13,TRBV10-3,TRBJ1-3,.,TRBD1,TGTGCCATCAGTGAGGACAGGGAAAACACCATATATTTT,CAISEDRENTIYF
14,TRBV7-2,TRBJ2-7,.,TRBD2,TGTGCCAGCAGCTCTACTAGCGCTTCCTACGAGCAGTACTTC,CASSSTSASYEQYF
13,TRBV11-2,TRBJ2-7,.,.,TGTGCCAGCAGCTTTTCCGGGGGATACGAGCAGTACTTC,CASSFSGGYEQYF
20,TRBV12-1,TRBJ2-1,.,.,TGTGCCAGCAGCTGGGGTCCGAGGGCTAGCGGGGGTTTATTCTACAATGAGCAGTTCTTC,CASSWGPRASGGLFYNEQFF
17,TRBV19,TRBJ2-5,.,TRBD2,TGTGCCAGTAGTATGATAGCGGGGGGGCAATTCGAAGAGACCCAGTACTTC,CASSMIAGGQFEETQYF
12,TRBV29-1,TRBJ2-1,.,.,TGCAGCGTTTCGCCCCAGAACAATGAGCAGTTCTTC,CSVSPQNNEQFF